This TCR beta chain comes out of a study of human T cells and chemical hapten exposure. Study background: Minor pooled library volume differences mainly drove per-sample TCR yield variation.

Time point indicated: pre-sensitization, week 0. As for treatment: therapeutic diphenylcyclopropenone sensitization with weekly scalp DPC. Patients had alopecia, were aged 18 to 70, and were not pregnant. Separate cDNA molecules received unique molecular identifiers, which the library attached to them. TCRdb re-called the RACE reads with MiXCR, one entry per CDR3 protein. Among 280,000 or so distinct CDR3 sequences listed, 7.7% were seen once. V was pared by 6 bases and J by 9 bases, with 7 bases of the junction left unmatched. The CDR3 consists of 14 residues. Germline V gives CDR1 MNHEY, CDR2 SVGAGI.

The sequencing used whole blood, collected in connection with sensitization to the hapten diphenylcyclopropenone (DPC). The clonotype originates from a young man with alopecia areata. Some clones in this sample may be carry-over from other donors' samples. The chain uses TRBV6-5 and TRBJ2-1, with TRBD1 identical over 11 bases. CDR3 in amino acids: CASSSGTGGGEQFF. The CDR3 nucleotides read TGTGCCAGCAGCTCCGGGACAGGGGGAGGTGAGCAGTTCTTC.